The 17 T cell receptor beta chains below all came from one sample that was sequenced in a study of OX40 agonist ivuxolimab in advanced cancers. Some clones are missing from TCRdb's copy, which holds only in-frame ones; the method was immunoSEQ multiplex PCR. Here the sample spans around 15,000 clones, about three quarters being singletons. Material: CD4+ or CD8+ T cells sorted from blood, obtained in a trial of the OX40 agonist ivuxolimab. These receptor sequences come from an adult with an advanced solid tumor such as melanoma, head and neck, liver or kidney cancer.

The rearrangement uses TRBV5-5 and TRBJ2-2; no definite D call. CDR3 length: 15 amino acids. Trimming shortened V by 0 bases and J by 3 bases, and 9 bases separated the two germline ends. Germline CDR1 reads SGHKS; CDR2 reads YYEKEE (reference sequence). The CDR3 is CASSLVLSDTGELFF. CDR3 coding DNA: TGTGCCAGCAGCTTGGTGCTATCGGACACCGGGGAGCTGTTTTTT.

The genes are TRBV15 and TRBJ2-7, with unresolved D. The CDR3 is made up of 13 amino acids. CDR1 is LNHNV and CDR2 is YYDKDF in the germline V gene (reference sequence). Trimming took off 2 bases at V and 0 bases at J, with 5 bases between the two ends. The CDR3 here is CATSRHYSYEQYF. Written as DNA, the CDR3 is TGTGCCACCAGCAGACACTACTCCTACGAGCAGTACTTC.

A few counts support this clone. The chain recombines TRBV2 with TRBJ1-1; D remains ambiguous. With 5 bases removed from V and 10 bases from J, the gap between germline ends came to 8 bases. Germline CDR1 SNHLY, CDR2 FYNNEI. CDR3 size: 10 residues. CDR3 protein: CASSSRTAFF. DNA of the CDR3: TGTGCCAGCAGTTCCCGTACAGCTTTCTTT.

This clone came up a few times. This CDR3 is also generated by other DNA sequences in the sample. This chain joins TRBV7-6 and TRBJ2-7, with 9 bases lining up with TRBD1. After removal of 3 bases from V and 2 bases from J, the junction contained 5 bases not matched to a gene. Germline V lookup: CDR1 SGHVS, CDR2 FNYEAQ. CDR3 size: 15 residues. As DNA, the CDR3 is TGTGCCAGCAGCTTCGGGACAGGGTTAACCTACGAGCAGTACTTC. This translates into CASSFGTGLTYEQYF.

The J gene is TRBJ2-1, the V gene TRBV5-4; no firm D call. The V end was cut by 4 bases, the J end by 1 base, with 3 bases between. CDR1 is SGHNT and CDR2 is YYREEE in the germline V gene (reference sequence). This CDR3 comprises 12 residues. The CDR3 sequence: CASSPSYNEQFF. The CDR3 DNA follows: TGTGCCAGCAGCCCTTCCTACAATGAGCAGTTCTTC.

Worth noting for this clone: At the DNA level, this CDR3 is encoded by other sequences in the same sample as well. V is TRBV15 and J is TRBJ1-5; D ambiguous. The V and J ends lost 0 bases and 3 bases respectively, with 6 bases between them. The germline gives CDR1 LNHNV, CDR2 YYDKDF (reference sequence). The CDR3 covers 14 residues. Here the CDR3 reads CATSRDSSNQPQHF. CDR3 sequence (DNA): TGTGCCACCAGCAGAGATTCCTCCAATCAGCCCCAGCATTTT.

The chain links TRBV28 to TRBJ2-7, with TRBD2 matching over 12 bases. J gave up 5 bases and V 1 base, and 6 bases lay outside the gene matches. The CDR3 sequence is 16 residues long. Germline V CDR1 and CDR2: MDHEN, SYDVKM. The CDR3 DNA sequence: TGTGCCAGCAGTTTATCGGGACTAGCGGGTCTCCACGAGCAGTACTTC. Amino acids: CASSLSGLAGLHEQYF.

V is TRBV29-1 and J is TRBJ1-2, with D possibly being TRBD1 (6 bases). From germline, CDR1 is SQVTM and CDR2 ANQGSEA. Trimming pared 4 bases from V and 0 bases from J, leaving 12 bases between. The CDR3 spans 14 residues. CDR3 region: CSVGGGLTNYGYTF. The CDR3 DNA sequence: TGCAGCGTTGGCGGGGGCCTAACTAACTATGGCTACACCTTC.

V and J are TRBV19 and TRBJ2-7; no firm D call. Trimming stripped 8 bases from V and 2 bases from J, with 13 bases between. The length of the CDR3 is 13 residues. Germline V gene lookup returns CDR1 LNHDA and CDR2 SQIVND (reference sequence). CDR3: CASSERSPYEQYF. CDR3 in DNA: TGTGCCAGTTCGGAAAGGAGCCCCTACGAGCAGTACTTC.

J is TRBJ1-4 and V is TRBV7-9, with TRBD1 as a possible D gene (5 bases). This CDR3 spans 14 amino acids. Trimming removed 2 bases from V and 4 bases from J, with 8 bases in between. CDR1 and CDR2 (germline): SEHNR, FQNEAQ (reference sequence). The CDR3 here is CASSLQGLNEKLFF. CDR3 nucleotide sequence: TGTGCCAGCAGCTTACAGGGACTTAATGAAAAACTGTTTTTT.

CDR3: CASHLGARGTEAFF. The CDR3 nucleotides are TGTGCCAGCCACCTGGGGGCACGAGGCACTGAAGCTTTCTTT. The rearrangement links TRBV7-8 to TRBJ1-1; maybe TRBD1 (6 bases). Germline CDR1 is SGHVS and CDR2 is FQNEAQ. The CDR3 contains 14 residues. V dropped 8 bases and J dropped 4 bases, with 17 bases sitting between them.

This chain connects TRBV30 to TRBJ1-2; D remains unclear. Trimming pared 3 bases from V and 4 bases from J, leaving 12 bases between. Germline V gene data show CDR1 as GTSNPN and CDR2 as SVGIG (reference sequence). The CDR3 covers 13 residues. As DNA, the CDR3 is TGTGCCTGGAGCCTACTAGCTCCCTATGGCTACACCTTC. It specifies CAWSLLAPYGYTF. Full variable domain (outside the CDR3, taken from reference TRBV30 and TRBJ1-2): SQTIHQWPATLVQPVGSPLSLECTVEGTSNPNLYWYRQAAGRGLQLLFYSVGIGQISSEVPQNLSASRPQDRQFILSSKKLLLSDSGFYLCAWSLLAPYGYTFGSGTRLTVV.

CDR3 loop: CATSRGWGQLAQAFF. CDR3 nucleotide sequence: TGTGCCACCAGCAGAGGATGGGGGCAATTAGCACAAGCTTTCTTT. The rearrangement links TRBV15 to TRBJ1-1, with D possibly TRBD1 on 6 matching bases. The CDR3 consists of 15 residues. Trimming stripped 1 base from V and 9 bases from J, with 18 bases between. CDR1 and CDR2 (germline): LNHNV, YYDKDF (reference sequence).

V usage is TRBV7-3 and J usage is TRBJ2-3; TRBD1 or TRBD2 may be the D gene (5 bases each). Trimming left V 5 bases short and J 0 bases short, with 15 bases between. Germline values: CDR1 SGHTA, CDR2 FQGTGA. The CDR3 length is 16 residues. This CDR3 reads CASSAGTAYSTDTQYF. CDR3 sequence (DNA): TGTGCCAGCAGCGCAGGGACCGCCTATAGCACAGATACGCAGTATTTT.

This chain connects TRBV9 to TRBJ1-2; no firm D call. The CDR3 is made up of 14 amino acids. The germline gives CDR1 SGDLS, CDR2 YYNGEE. V was clipped by 0 bases and J by 7 bases, with 13 bases between them. CDR3 protein: CASSVAGPAAGYTF. DNA of the CDR3: TGTGCCAGCAGCGTAGCTGGCCCGGCAGCTGGCTACACCTTC.

This chain uses TRBV6-5 with TRBJ1-2; tentatively, D is TRBD1 (6 bases). CDR3 length equals 14 residues. The germline V and J ends were trimmed by 0 bases and 7 bases, with 12 bases remaining between them. Germline CDR1 MNHEY, CDR2 SVGAGI. The CDR3 coding sequence is TGTGCCAGCAGTTACTCCCCCCCGACAGGTGGCTACACCTTC. As protein: CASSYSPPTGGYTF.

The chain recombines TRBV19 with TRBJ2-1; D is unresolved. Germline CDR1 reads LNHDA; CDR2 reads SQIVND (reference sequence). V was cut by 3 bases and J by 8 bases, with 5 bases left in between. The CDR3 is 11 amino acids. CDR3: CASSIGHEQFF. In DNA, the CDR3 is TGTGCCAGTAGTATCGGTCATGAGCAGTTCTTC.